A single sample gave rise to the 5 T cell receptor beta chains below, sequenced in a study of blood T cell repertoires in COVID-19. TCRdb's table, derived via immunoSEQ multiplex PCR, lists solely in-frame clones and lacks some. Among 150,000 to 200,000 clones listed, just over 85% were seen once. Sequenced input: PBMCs or T cells enriched from blood (not recorded which). The receptors stem from a young woman who had recovered from COVID-19.

The J gene is TRBJ2-5, the V gene TRBV5-6; tentatively, D is TRBD1 (6 bases). V lost 5 bases, J lost 4 bases, and 15 bases lay in between. Germline CDR1 reads SGHDT; CDR2 reads YYEEEE. This CDR3 is built from 14 residues. CDR3 loop: CASSRGQGSETQYF. CDR3 DNA sequence: TGTGCCAGCAGTCGAGGGCAGGGGTCAGAGACCCAGTACTTC. Supplemented by reference TRBV5-6 and TRBJ2-5, the full variable domain reads DAGVTQSPTHLIKTRGQQVTLRCSPKSGHDTVSWYQQALGQGPQFIFQYYEEEERQRGNFPDRFSGHQFPNYSSELNVNALLLGDSALYLCASSRGQGSETQYFGPGTRLLVL.

The chain is built from TRBV27 and TRBJ2-3; 8 nucleotides agree with TRBD1. The germline V gene has CDR1 MNHEY and CDR2 SMNVEV (reference sequence). Trimming removed 1 base from V and 1 base from J; junction bases left unmatched: 4. This CDR3 is 16 amino acids long. CDR3 sequence (DNA): TGTGCCAGCAGTTTATTACAGGGGGGTGGCACAGATACGCAGTATTTT. Its translation: CASSLLQGGGTDTQYF.

This chain connects TRBV2 to TRBJ2-1; 9 positions match TRBD2. CDR3 size: 17 residues. CDR1 and CDR2 from the germline V gene are SNHLY and FYNNEI. Trimming at V came to 4 bases and at J to 0 bases, leaving 7 bases not matched to a gene. The DNA for the CDR3 is TGTGCCAGCAGTGGATTAGCGGGGGTCCTCTCCTACAATGAGCAGTTCTTC. The encoded protein is CASSGLAGVLSYNEQFF.

The V gene is TRBV5-8, the J gene TRBJ1-2; D perhaps matches TRBD1 (6 bases). This CDR3 is built from 15 residues. Germline V gene sequence: CDR1 SGHTS, CDR2 YDEGEE. V gave up 4 bases and J gave up 5 bases, with 18 bases separating them. The CDR3 region is CASSLGGPGQYGYTF. The CDR3 DNA follows: TGTGCCAGCAGCCTGGGGGGCCCAGGGCAATATGGCTACACCTTC.

The V gene is TRBV6-2 or TRBV6-3, the J gene TRBJ2-5; the match to TRBD2 covers 8 bases. Germline trimming cut 2 bases from V and 2 bases from J; bases unmatched to any gene: 7. The CDR3 is 16 amino acids. Looked up from germline, CDR1 is MNHEY and CDR2 is SVGEGT. The CDR3: CASSYGGGRGQETQYF. As DNA, the CDR3 is TGTGCCAGCAGTTACGGCGGGGGGAGGGGTCAAGAGACCCAGTACTTC.